The subject of this entry is one TCR beta chain. Germline loops: CDR1 ENHRY, CDR2 SYGVKD. The CDR3 loop spans 15 amino acids. V was pared by 2 bases and J by 5 bases, with 4 bases of the junction left unmatched. In the original workflow: There were no quality scores in the junction-only immunoSEQ sequences, so filtering differed. The assay was immunoSEQ multiplex PCR, and TCRdb's table has in-frame clones only and misses some. V and J calls and clone size are as listed in that table; D and trimming were resolved from the DNA. The sample has approximately 720,000 clones, about two thirds seen once. All participating donors were Caucasian adults from Nashville, Tennessee. The data were obtained in a study of shared clonotypes between healthy human individuals.

This chain uses TRBV10-3 with TRBJ1-4, with 8 bases that match TRBD1. The receptor was derived from a woman in her thirties in good health. Material for sequencing was memory CD4+ T cells sorted from blood. The subset denotes: CD45RA-negative fraction. CDR3 DNA sequence: TGTGCCATCAGTGAGCAGGGGGCGGGAAATGAAAAACTGTTTTTT. It is translated as CAISEQGAGNEKLFF.